The next 10 T cell receptor beta chains were all read from a single sample in a study of cytomegalovirus exposure and HLA in healthy donors. The PCR ran on 60 Vbeta and 13 Jbeta primers. Sequenced by immunoSEQ multiplex PCR; TCRdb stores in-frame clones only, minus some. The sample records over 85,000 clones, about 72% being singletons. Sequences were obtained from PBMCs. The source of these receptors is a man aged 25 to 40 in good health and CMV-seronegative.

To note about this clone: The same CDR3 arises from other DNA sequences in this sample as well. The gene calls are TRBV19 and TRBJ1-1; D is perhaps TRBD1 (5 bases). This CDR3 region has 12 residues. From germline, CDR1 is LNHDA and CDR2 SQIVND (reference sequence). The V gene lost 2 bases and the J gene lost 8 bases, with 9 bases spanning the gap. CDR3: CASSIWGREAFF. CDR3 bases: TGTGCCAGTAGTATATGGGGGAGGGAAGCTTTCTTT.

This clone has more than one count but fewer than ten. V is TRBV30 and J is TRBJ1-5, with D possibly being TRBD1 (6 bases). Germline assignment: CDR1 GTSNPN and CDR2 SVGIG (reference sequence). Trimming pared 0 bases from V and 4 bases from J, leaving 16 bases between. The CDR3 covers 16 residues. The CDR3 reads CAWSVRGRGANQPQHF. CDR3 coding DNA: TGTGCCTGGAGTGTACGGGGCAGGGGAGCAAATCAGCCCCAGCATTTT.

The rearrangement uses TRBV28 and TRBJ2-7; 12 bases are a match to TRBD2. With V trimmed by 6 bases and J by 3 bases, 3 bases remained unmatched. From germline, CDR1 is MDHEN and CDR2 SYDVKM. CDR3 length: 14 residues. This CDR3 reads CASRRTSGNYEQYF. CDR3 DNA: TGTGCCAGCAGACGGACTAGCGGGAACTACGAGCAGTACTTC. Together with reference TRBV28 and TRBJ2-7, the CDR3 gives the full variable domain: DVKVTQSSRYLVKRTGEKVFLECVQDMDHENMFWYRQDPGLGLRLIYFSYDVKMKEKGDIPEGYSVSREKKERFSLILESASTNQTSMYLCASRRTSGNYEQYFGPGTRLTVT.

This clone was observed a few times. This chain joins TRBV6-5 and TRBJ2-7, with 11 bases lining up with TRBD2. This CDR3 spans 14 amino acids. In germline, CDR1 is MNHEY, CDR2 SVGAGI. J lost 7 bases, V lost 3 bases, and 5 bases had no gene match. The CDR3 bases are TGTGCCAGCAGTTATGCCTTAGCGGGAGGGGAGCAGTACTTC. This encodes CASSYALAGGEQYF.

The chain couples TRBV6-6 to TRBJ2-7; D gene ambiguous. Germline V CDR1 and CDR2: MNHNY, SVGAGI (reference sequence). The CDR3 runs 14 residues. V lost 5 bases and J 8 bases, leaving 19 bases between the germline ends. CDR3 in amino acids: CASSGRSAGYQQYF. The CDR3 nucleotides read TGTGCCAGCAGTGGTCGATCCGCCGGGTACCAGCAGTACTTC.

The chain is built from TRBV30 and TRBJ2-7, with 9 bases lining up with TRBD1. The CDR3 totals 14 residues. The V segment lost 3 bases and the J segment 3 bases; nucleotides outside the gene matches: 6. Germline CDR1 reads GTSNPN; CDR2 reads SVGIG (reference sequence). In DNA, the CDR3 is TGTGCCTGGAGCCCGGGACAGGGTGTCTACGAGCAGTACTTC. It codes for CAWSPGQGVYEQYF.

This sequence joins TRBV13 and TRBJ1-2; TRBD1 agrees at 7 bases. J was trimmed by 3 bases and V by 5 bases; bases with no gene match: 6. Germline CDR1 is PRHDT and CDR2 is FYEKMQ (reference sequence). The CDR3 runs 14 residues. CDR3 nucleotides: TGTGCCAGCAGCGGGACAGTCGAGCACTATGGCTACACCTTC. Encoded protein: CASSGTVEHYGYTF.

V usage is TRBV4-1 and J usage is TRBJ1-4, with D perhaps TRBD1 (5 bases). Trimming removed 0 bases at V and 10 bases at J, with 15 bases between. CDR3 size: 15 residues. CDR1 MGHRA and CDR2 YSYEKL come from the germline V gene. The CDR3 reads CASSQEGVPGGKLFF. CDR3 sequence (DNA): TGCGCCAGCAGCCAAGAAGGGGTACCCGGGGGAAAACTGTTTTTT.

This clone was observed a handful of times. The rearrangement uses TRBV7-9 and TRBJ2-5; TRBD2 matches 11 bases. V trimming: 8 bases; J trimming: 4 bases; junction bases outside the gene matches: 3. Germline CDR1 is SEHNR and CDR2 is FQNEAQ (reference sequence). The CDR3 loop spans 13 amino acids. CDR3 DNA sequence: TGTGCCAGCGGAACTAGCGGGGGAGAGACCCAGTACTTC. It is translated as CASGTSGGETQYF.

This chain connects TRBV27 to TRBJ1-5; D is unresolved. Germline assignment: CDR1 MNHEY and CDR2 SMNVEV (reference sequence). This CDR3 has 12 residues. Trimming took 5 bases from V and 2 from J, leaving 4 bases between them. In DNA, the CDR3 is TGTGCCAGCAGTACAGGCAATCAGCCCCAGCATTTT. This encodes CASSTGNQPQHF.